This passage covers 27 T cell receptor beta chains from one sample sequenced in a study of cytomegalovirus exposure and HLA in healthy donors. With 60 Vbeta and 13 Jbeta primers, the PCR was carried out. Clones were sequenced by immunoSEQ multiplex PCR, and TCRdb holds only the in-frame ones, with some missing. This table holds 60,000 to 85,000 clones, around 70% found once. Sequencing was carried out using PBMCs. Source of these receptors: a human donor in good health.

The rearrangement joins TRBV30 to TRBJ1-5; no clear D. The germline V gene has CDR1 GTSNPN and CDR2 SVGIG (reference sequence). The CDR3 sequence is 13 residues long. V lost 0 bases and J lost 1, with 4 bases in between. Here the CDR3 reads CAWSVASNQPQHF. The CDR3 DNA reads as TGTGCCTGGAGTGTAGCAAGCAATCAGCCCCAGCATTTT.

The CDR3 reads CASSHREREVKETQYF. In DNA form, the CDR3 reads TGTGCCAGCAGCCACCGGGAAAGGGAAGTGAAAGAGACCCAGTACTTC. The rearrangement joins TRBV11-2 to TRBJ2-5, with D tentatively TRBD2 (5 bases). The germline V gene has CDR1 SGHAT and CDR2 FQNNGV. This CDR3 comprises 16 residues. The V gene lost 5 bases and the J gene lost 3 bases, with 19 bases spanning the gap.

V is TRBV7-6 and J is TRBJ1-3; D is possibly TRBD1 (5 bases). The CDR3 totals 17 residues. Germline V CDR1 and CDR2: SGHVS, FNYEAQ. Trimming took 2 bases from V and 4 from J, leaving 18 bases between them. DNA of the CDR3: TGTGCCAGCAGCTTAATGTCCGGGGGAGCATTCGGAAACACCATATATTTT. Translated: CASSLMSGGAFGNTIYF.

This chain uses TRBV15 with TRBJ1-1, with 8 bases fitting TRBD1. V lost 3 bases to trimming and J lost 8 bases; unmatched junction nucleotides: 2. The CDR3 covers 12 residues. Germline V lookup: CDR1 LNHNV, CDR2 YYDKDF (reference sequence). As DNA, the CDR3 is TGTGCCACCAGCAGGGACAGGGCGGAAGCTTTCTTT. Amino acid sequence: CATSRDRAEAFF.

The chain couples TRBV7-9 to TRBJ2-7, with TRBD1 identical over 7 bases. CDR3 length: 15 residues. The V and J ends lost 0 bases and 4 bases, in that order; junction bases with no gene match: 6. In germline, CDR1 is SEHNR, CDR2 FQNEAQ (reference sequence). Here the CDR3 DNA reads TGTGCCAGCAGCTTAGCGAGGGGGCGCAATTACGAGCAGTACTTC. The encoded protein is CASSLARGRNYEQYF. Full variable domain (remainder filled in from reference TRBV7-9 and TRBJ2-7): DTGVSQNPRHKITKRGQNVTFRCDPISEHNRLYWYRQTLGQGPEFLTYFQNEAQLEKSRLLSDRFSAERPKGSFSTLEIQRTEQGDSAMYLCASSLARGRNYEQYFGPGTRLTVT.

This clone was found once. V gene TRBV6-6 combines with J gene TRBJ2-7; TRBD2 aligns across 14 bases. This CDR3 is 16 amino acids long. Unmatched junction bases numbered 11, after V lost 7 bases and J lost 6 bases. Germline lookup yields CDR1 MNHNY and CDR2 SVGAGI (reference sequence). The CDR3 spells CASTKGLAGDMGEQYF. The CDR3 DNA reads TGTGCCAGCACCAAGGGACTAGCGGGAGATATGGGCGAGCAGTACTTC.

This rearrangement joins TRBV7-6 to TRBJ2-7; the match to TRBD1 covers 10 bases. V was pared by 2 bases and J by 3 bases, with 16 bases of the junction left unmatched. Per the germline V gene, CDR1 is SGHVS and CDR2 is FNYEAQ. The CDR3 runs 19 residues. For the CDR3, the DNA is TGTGCCAGCAGCTTAAAAGAGGGGACAGGGGCCTCTATGATCTACGAGCAGTACTTC. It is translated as CASSLKEGTGASMIYEQYF.

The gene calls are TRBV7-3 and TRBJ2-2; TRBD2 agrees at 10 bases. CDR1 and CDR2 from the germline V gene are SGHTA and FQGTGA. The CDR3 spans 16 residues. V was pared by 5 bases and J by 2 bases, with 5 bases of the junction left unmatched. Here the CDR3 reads CASSPSGRVNTGELFF. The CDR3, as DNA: TGTGCCAGCAGCCCAAGCGGGAGGGTTAACACCGGGGAGCTGTTTTTT.

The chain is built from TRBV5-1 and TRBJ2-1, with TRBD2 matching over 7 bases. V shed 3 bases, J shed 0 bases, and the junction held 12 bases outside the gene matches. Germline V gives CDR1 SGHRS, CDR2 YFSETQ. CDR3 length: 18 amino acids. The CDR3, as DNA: TGCGCCAGCAGCTCCATTGGTAGCGGGTTAAGCTCCTACAATGAGCAGTTCTTC. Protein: CASSSIGSGLSSYNEQFF.

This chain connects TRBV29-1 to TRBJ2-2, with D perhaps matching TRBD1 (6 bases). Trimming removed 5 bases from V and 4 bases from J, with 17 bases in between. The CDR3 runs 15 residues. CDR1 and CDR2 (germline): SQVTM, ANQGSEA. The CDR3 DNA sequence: TGCAGCGTTCCCCAGGGGCAGGGAGCCACCGGGGAGCTGTTTTTT. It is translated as CSVPQGQGATGELFF.

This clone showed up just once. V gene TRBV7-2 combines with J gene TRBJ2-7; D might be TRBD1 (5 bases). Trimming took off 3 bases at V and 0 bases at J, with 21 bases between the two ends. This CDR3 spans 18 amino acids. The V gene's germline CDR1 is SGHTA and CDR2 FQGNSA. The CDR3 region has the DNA TGTGCCAGCAGCTTGCGCAGTCGTGCTTGGGGCCTCTCCTACGAGCAGTACTTC. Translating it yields CASSLRSRAWGLSYEQYF.

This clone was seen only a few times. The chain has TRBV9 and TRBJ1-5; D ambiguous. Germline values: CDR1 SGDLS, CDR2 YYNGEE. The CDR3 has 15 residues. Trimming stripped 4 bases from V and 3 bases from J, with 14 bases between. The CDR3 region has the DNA TGTGCCAGCAGCAGAGGGATCGGGGACAATCAGCCCCAGCATTTT. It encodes CASSRGIGDNQPQHF. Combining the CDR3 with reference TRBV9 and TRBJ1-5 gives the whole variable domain DSGVTQTPKHLITATGQRVTLRCSPRSGDLSVYWYQQSLDQGLQFLIQYYNGEERAKGNILERFSAQQFPDLHSELNLSSLELGDSALYFCASSRGIGDNQPQHFGDGTRLSIL.

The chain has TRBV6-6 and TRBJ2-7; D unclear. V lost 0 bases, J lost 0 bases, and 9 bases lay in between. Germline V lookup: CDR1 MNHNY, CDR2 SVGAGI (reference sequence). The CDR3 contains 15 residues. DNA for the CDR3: TGTGCCAGCAGTTACTCGATAGTCGGCTCCTACGAGCAGTACTTC. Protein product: CASSYSIVGSYEQYF.

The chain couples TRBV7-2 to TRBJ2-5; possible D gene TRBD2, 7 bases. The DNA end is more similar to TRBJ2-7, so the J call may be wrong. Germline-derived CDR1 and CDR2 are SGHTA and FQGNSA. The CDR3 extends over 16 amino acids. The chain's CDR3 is CASSLGGGPSTYEQYF. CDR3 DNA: TGTGCCAGCAGCTTAGGGGGGGGGCCTTCAACCTACGAGCAGTACTTC.

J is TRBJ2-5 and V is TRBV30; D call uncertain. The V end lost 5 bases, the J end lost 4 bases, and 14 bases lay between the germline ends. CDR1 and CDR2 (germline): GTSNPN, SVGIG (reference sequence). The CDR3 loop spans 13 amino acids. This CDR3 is CAWDLTRLETQYF. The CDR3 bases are TGTGCCTGGGACCTGACTCGCCTAGAGACCCAGTACTTC.

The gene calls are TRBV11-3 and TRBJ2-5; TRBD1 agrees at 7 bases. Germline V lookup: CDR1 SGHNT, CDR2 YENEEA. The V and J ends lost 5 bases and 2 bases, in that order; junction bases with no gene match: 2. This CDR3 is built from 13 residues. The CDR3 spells CASSPGGQETQYF. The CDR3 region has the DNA TGTGCCAGCAGCCCAGGGGGACAAGAGACCCAGTACTTC. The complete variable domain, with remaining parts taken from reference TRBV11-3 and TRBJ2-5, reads EAGVVQSPRYKIIEKKQPVAFWCNPISGHNTLYWYLQNLGQGPELLIRYENEEAVDDSQLPKDRFSAERLKGVDSTLKIQPAELGDSAVYLCASSPGGQETQYFGPGTRLLVL.

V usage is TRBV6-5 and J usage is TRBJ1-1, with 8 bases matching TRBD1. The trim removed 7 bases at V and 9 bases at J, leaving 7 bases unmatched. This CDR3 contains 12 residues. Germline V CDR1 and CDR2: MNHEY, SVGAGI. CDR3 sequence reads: CASIDRGRQAFF. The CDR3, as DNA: TGTGCCAGCATCGACAGGGGACGACAAGCTTTCTTT.

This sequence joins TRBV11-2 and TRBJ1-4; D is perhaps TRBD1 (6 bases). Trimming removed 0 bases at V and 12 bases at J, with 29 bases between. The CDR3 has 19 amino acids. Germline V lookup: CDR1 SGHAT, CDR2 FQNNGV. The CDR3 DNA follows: TGTGCCAGCAGCTTAGAGCCTCTCCTAAATGGGGGGGCCCGGATACAACTGTTTTTT. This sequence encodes CASSLEPLLNGGARIQLFF.

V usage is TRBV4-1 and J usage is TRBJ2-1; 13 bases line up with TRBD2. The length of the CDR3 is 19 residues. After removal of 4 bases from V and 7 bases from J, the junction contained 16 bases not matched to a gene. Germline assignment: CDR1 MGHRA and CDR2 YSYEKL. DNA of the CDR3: TGCGCCAGCAGCCCGAAGACAGGGCGGACTAGCGGGAGATCAAATGAGCAGTTCTTC. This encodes CASSPKTGRTSGRSNEQFF.

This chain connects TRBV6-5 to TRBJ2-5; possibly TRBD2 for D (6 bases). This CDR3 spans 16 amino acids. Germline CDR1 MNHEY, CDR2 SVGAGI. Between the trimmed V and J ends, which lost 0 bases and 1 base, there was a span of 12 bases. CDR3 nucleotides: TGTGCCAGCAGTTACTCGAAAAGCGGGTTCCAAGAGACCCAGTACTTC. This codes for CASSYSKSGFQETQYF.

The CDR3 reads CASSVELAGSTDTQYF. CDR3 nucleotides: TGTGCCAGCAGCGTAGAACTAGCGGGTAGCACAGATACGCAGTATTTT. The genes are TRBV9 and TRBJ2-3; 9 nucleotides match TRBD2. The germline CDR1 and CDR2 sequences are SGDLS and YYNGEE. J gave up 0 bases and V 0 bases, and 2 bases lay outside the gene matches. The CDR3 extends over 16 amino acids.

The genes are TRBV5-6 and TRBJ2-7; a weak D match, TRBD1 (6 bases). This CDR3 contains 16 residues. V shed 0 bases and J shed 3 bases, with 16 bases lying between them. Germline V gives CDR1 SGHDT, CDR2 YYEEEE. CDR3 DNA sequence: TGTGCCAGCAGCTTGGACAGGGTTGGGCCCTACTACGAGCAGTACTTC. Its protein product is CASSLDRVGPYYEQYF.

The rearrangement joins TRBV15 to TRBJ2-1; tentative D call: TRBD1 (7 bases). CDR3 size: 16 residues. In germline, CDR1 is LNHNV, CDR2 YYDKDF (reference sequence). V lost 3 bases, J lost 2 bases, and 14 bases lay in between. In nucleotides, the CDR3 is TGTGCCACCAGCAGGGAGGGGGACAGACCCTACAATGAGCAGTTCTTC. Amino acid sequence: CATSREGDRPYNEQFF.

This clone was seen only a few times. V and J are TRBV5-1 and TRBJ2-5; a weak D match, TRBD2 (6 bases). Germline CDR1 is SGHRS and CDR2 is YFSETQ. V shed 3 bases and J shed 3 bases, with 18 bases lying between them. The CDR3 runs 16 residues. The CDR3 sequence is CASSWGLARQEETQYF. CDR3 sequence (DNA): TGCGCCAGCAGCTGGGGTCTAGCGCGCCAAGAAGAGACCCAGTACTTC. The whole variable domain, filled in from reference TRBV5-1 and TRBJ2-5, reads KAGVTQTPRYLIKTRGQQVTLSCSPISGHRSVSWYQQTPGQGLQFLFEYFSETQRNKGNFPGRFSGRQFSNSRSEMNVSTLELGDSALYLCASSWGLARQEETQYFGPGTRLLVL.

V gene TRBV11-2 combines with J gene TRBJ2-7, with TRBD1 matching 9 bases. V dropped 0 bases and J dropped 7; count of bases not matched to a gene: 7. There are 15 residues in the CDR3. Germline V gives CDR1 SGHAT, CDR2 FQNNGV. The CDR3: CASSLDAGTGKEQYF. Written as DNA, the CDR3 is TGTGCCAGCAGCTTAGATGCCGGGACAGGGAAGGAGCAGTACTTC.

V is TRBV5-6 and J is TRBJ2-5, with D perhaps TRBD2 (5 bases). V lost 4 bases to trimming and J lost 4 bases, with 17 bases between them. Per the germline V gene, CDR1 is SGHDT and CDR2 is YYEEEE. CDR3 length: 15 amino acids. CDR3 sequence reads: CASSARTFVGETQYF. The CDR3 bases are TGTGCCAGCAGCGCGAGGACTTTCGTGGGAGAGACCCAGTACTTC.

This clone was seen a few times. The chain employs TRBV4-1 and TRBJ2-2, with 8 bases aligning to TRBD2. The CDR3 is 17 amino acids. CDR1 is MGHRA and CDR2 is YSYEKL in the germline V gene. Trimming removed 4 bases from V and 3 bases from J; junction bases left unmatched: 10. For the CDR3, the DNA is TGCGCCAGCAGCCCTAAGGCTCGGGAGGGTTACACCGGGGAGCTGTTTTTT. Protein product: CASSPKAREGYTGELFF.